Listed below are T cell receptor beta chains from one sample, sequenced in a study of blood T cell repertoires in COVID-19. Clones were sequenced by immunoSEQ multiplex PCR, and TCRdb holds only the in-frame ones, with some missing. The repertoire holds 200,000 to 250,000 clones, with 87% as singletons. Sequenced sample: PBMCs or T cells enriched from blood (not recorded which). The receptor set was obtained from a man aged 30-40 years who had recovered from COVID-19. CDR3s include the opening cysteine and the closing phenylalanine or tryptophan. A D gene is named only where the DNA matches it firmly. Some rows have no size entry. The others give once, few or many, or a class for an expanded clone.

clone size: .
D gene: .
V gene: TRBV28
J gene: TRBJ2-7
CDR3 protein: CASSLVGAYEQYF
CDR3 DNA: TGTGCCAGCAGTTTAGTCGGGGCCTACGAGCAGTACTTC

clone size: .
D gene: TRBD1
V gene: TRBV9
J gene: TRBJ2-1
CDR3 protein: CASSGSAGTGVEEQFF
CDR3 DNA: TGTGCCAGCAGCGGGAGTGCCGGGACAGGGGTGGAAGAGCAGTTCTTC

clone size: .
D gene: .
V gene: TRBV7-2
J gene: TRBJ2-1
CDR3 protein: CASSYEYNEQFF
CDR3 DNA: TGTGCCAGCAGCTATGAGTACAATGAGCAGTTCTTC

clone size: .
D gene: TRBD2
V gene: TRBV9
J gene: TRBJ2-3
CDR3 protein: CASSVTGRVSTDTQYF
CDR3 DNA: TGTGCCAGCAGCGTAACGGGGAGGGTAAGCACAGATACGCAGTATTTT

clone size: .
D gene: TRBD1
V gene: TRBV7-6
J gene: TRBJ2-7
CDR3 protein: CASSLSTGNEQYF
CDR3 DNA: TGTGCCAGCAGCTTATCGACAGGGAACGAGCAGTACTTC

clone size: .
D gene: .
V gene: TRBV7-6
J gene: TRBJ1-3
CDR3 protein: CASSLVQGLSGNTIYF
CDR3 DNA: TGTGCCAGCAGCTTAGTTCAGGGACTCTCTGGAAACACCATATATTTT

clone size: .
D gene: .
V gene: TRBV28
J gene: TRBJ1-1
CDR3 protein: CASSLWQGRALSEAFF
CDR3 DNA: TGTGCCAGCAGTTTATGGCAGGGCAGGGCGTTATCTGAAGCTTTCTTT

clone size: .
D gene: .
V gene: TRBV19
J gene: TRBJ2-7
CDR3 protein: CASSIWGRSYEQYF
CDR3 DNA: TGTGCCAGTAGTATCTGGGGCAGGAGCTACGAGCAGTACTTC

clone size: .
D gene: TRBD1
V gene: TRBV3-1/TRBV3-2
J gene: TRBJ1-2
CDR3 protein: CASSQFIGQGYGYTF
CDR3 DNA: TGTGCCAGCAGCCAATTTATAGGACAGGGCTATGGCTACACCTTC

clone size: .
D gene: .
V gene: TRBV6-5
J gene: TRBJ2-7
CDR3 protein: CASSYDRESHEQYF
CDR3 DNA: TGTGCCAGCAGTTACGATCGGGAGAGTCACGAGCAGTACTTC

clone size: many
D gene: .
V gene: TRBV19
J gene: TRBJ2-3
CDR3 protein: CASSGGITDTQYF
CDR3 DNA: TGTGCCAGTAGCGGGGGAATCACAGATACGCAGTATTTT

clone size: few
D gene: TRBD1
V gene: TRBV5-5
J gene: TRBJ2-3
CDR3 protein: CASSLGDRVTDTQYF
CDR3 DNA: TGTGCCAGCAGCTTGGGGGACAGGGTCACAGATACGCAGTATTTT

clone size: .
D gene: .
V gene: TRBV4-2
J gene: TRBJ1-1
CDR3 protein: CASSQRVNTEAFF
CDR3 DNA: TGTGCCAGCAGCCAACGGGTGAACACTGAAGCTTTCTTT

clone size: once
D gene: .
V gene: TRBV4-3
J gene: TRBJ1-1
CDR3 protein: CASSQERQNTEAFF
CDR3 DNA: TGCGCCAGCAGCCAAGAGAGGCAGAACACTGAAGCTTTCTTT

clone size: .
D gene: .
V gene: TRBV6-5
J gene: TRBJ2-7
CDR3 protein: CASSSSFSSYEQYF
CDR3 DNA: TGTGCCAGCAGTTCGAGTTTTAGCTCCTACGAGCAGTACTTC

clone size: .
D gene: .
V gene: TRBV27
J gene: TRBJ1-5
CDR3 protein: CASSSGGQPQHF
CDR3 DNA: TGTGCCAGCAGTTCCGGGGGTCAGCCCCAGCATTTT

clone size: .
D gene: TRBD2
V gene: TRBV3-1/TRBV3-2
J gene: TRBJ2-7
CDR3 protein: CASSQVATLAGGSSYEQYF
CDR3 DNA: TGTGCCAGCAGCCAAGTCGCAACTCTTGCGGGGGGGTCCTCCTACGAGCAGTACTTC